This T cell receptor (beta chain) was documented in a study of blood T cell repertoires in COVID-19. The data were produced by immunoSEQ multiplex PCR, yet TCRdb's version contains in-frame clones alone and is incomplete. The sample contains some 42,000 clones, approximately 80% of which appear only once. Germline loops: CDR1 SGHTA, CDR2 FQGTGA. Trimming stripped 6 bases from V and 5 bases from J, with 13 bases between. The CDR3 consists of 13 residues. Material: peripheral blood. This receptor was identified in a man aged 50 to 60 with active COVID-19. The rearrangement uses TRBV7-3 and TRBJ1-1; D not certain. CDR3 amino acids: CASSQTGRTEAFF. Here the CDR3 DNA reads TGTGCCAGCAGTCAAACGGGGAGAACTGAAGCTTTCTTT.